These T cell receptor beta chains were read from a single sample in a study of spatial heterogeneity in lung cancer. In TCRdb, the 5' RACE reads were re-called with MiXCR into one record per CDR3 protein. The data show tens of thousands of distinct CDR3 sequences, roughly a fifth seen once. This specimen was PBMCs, taken at surgery. The receptor set was obtained from a male donor with early-stage non-small cell lung cancer. Each CDR3 is given with its conserved first and last residue. The order of the fields is V gene, clone size, D gene, CDR3 length, J gene, CDR3 DNA, CDR3 protein. D genes are given only for firm matches. Rows give clone size only sometimes, using once, few, many, or a class for an expanded clone.

TRBV29-1	.	TRBD2	14	TRBJ2-3	TGCAGCGTACGACTAGCGGGCGATCCAGATACGCAGTATTTT	CSVRLAGDPDTQYF
TRBV20-1	.	.	15	TRBJ2-7	TGCAGTGCTAGAGAGCCCCAGGACGGGACGGGAGAGCAGTACTTC	CSAREPQDGTGEQYF
TRBV5-4	many	.	15	TRBJ2-3	TGTGCCAGCAGCTTCTTTGGGGGAAGCACAGATACGCAGTATTTT	CASSFFGGSTDTQYF
TRBV20-1	.	.	12	TRBJ2-7	TGCAGTGCTCAGAGGTCAATCTACGAGCAGTACTTC	CSAQRSIYEQYF
TRBV15	.	.	15	TRBJ2-1	TGTGCCACCAGCACTATGGTTGGGACATACAATGAGCAGTTCTTC	CATSTMVGTYNEQFF
TRBV7-7	few	.	15	TRBJ2-1	TGTGCTAGCAGCTTATCAAGGGACTCTTACAATGAGCAGTTCTTC	CASSLSRDSYNEQFF
TRBV6-5	many	.	15	TRBJ2-4	TGTGCCAGCAGTTACTCTGGCAGGGGATCGGACATTCAGTACTTC	CASSYSGRGSDIQYF
TRBV2	few	.	14	TRBJ2-7	TGTGCCAGCAGTCCCGCCCACCGGGACGCAGAGCAGTACTTC	CASSPAHRDAEQYF
TRBV5-1	many	TRBD1	15	TRBJ1-1	TGCGCCAGCAGACAAAGCGGGACAGTGAACACTGAAGCTTTCTTT	CASRQSGTVNTEAFF
TRBV7-2	.	.	14	TRBJ2-5	TGTGCCAGCAGTACTCGGCGGGTGGGTGAGACCCAGTACTTC	CASSTRRVGETQYF
TRBV28	few	TRBD1	12	TRBJ2-7	TGTGCCAGCAGTTTATCGACAGGGGGTCGGTACTTC	CASSLSTGGRYF
TRBV3-1	many	.	12	TRBJ1-4	TGTGCCAGCAGCCGAGACAATGAAAAACTGTTTTTT	CASSRDNEKLFF
TRBV3-1	.	.	14	TRBJ2-7	TGTGCCAGCAGCCTCGGGGCTACGTGGGGCGAGCAGTACTTC	CASSLGATWGEQYF
TRBV7-8	many	TRBD2	18	TRBJ2-2	TGTGCCAGCAGCTCTGGTTGGCGGGAGGGCCTGCGTACCGGGGAGCTGTTTTTT	CASSSGWREGLRTGELFF
TRBV5-4	many	TRBD1	15	TRBJ2-7	TGTGCCAGCAGTTTTTCCGGACAGGGCACCTACGAGCAGTACTTC	CASSFSGQGTYEQYF
TRBV28	.	TRBD1	16	TRBJ1-6	TGTGCCAGCAGGGGAGTAGACAGGGGGAATAATTCACCCCTCCACTTT	CASRGVDRGNNSPLHF